Listed below are T cell receptor beta chains from one sample, sequenced in a study of blood T cell repertoires in COVID-19. The protocol was immunoSEQ multiplex PCR, while the TCRdb copy is restricted to in-frame clones and leaves out a portion. Found here are approximately 350,000 clones, 86% of them singletons; the top ten hold around 7.5%. The sample taken for sequencing was peripheral blood. All receptors derive from a woman aged 55-70 years with COVID-19, enrolled during active disease. The CDR3 runs from the conserved cysteine through the conserved F or W. A D gene is named only where the DNA matches it firmly. Rows give clone size only sometimes, using once, few, many, or a class for an expanded clone.

d_gene: -; j_gene: TRBJ1-3; abundance: -; v_gene: TRBV7-8; CDR3aa: CASSLGITTGISGNTIYF; CDR3nt: TGTGCCAGCAGCTTAGGGATCACTACAGGGATTAGTGGAAACACCATATATTTT
d_gene: -; j_gene: TRBJ2-3; abundance: -; v_gene: TRBV7-3; CDR3aa: CASSPTGSTDTQYF; CDR3nt: TGTGCCAGCAGCCCGACTGGTAGCACAGATACGCAGTATTTT
d_gene: -; j_gene: TRBJ2-7; abundance: -; v_gene: TRBV14; CDR3aa: CASSPGDYEQYF; CDR3nt: TGTGCCAGCAGCCCAGGGGACTACGAGCAGTACTTC
d_gene: TRBD2; j_gene: TRBJ2-3; abundance: once; v_gene: TRBV10-3; CDR3aa: CAISPAGDYPTDTQYF; CDR3nt: TGTGCCATCAGTCCCGCTGGGGACTACCCCACAGATACGCAGTATTTT
d_gene: -; j_gene: TRBJ1-5; abundance: -; v_gene: TRBV19; CDR3aa: CASSILGGANQPQHF; CDR3nt: TGTGCCAGTAGTATCCTGGGTGGGGCCAATCAGCCCCAGCATTTT
d_gene: -; j_gene: TRBJ1-2; abundance: -; v_gene: TRBV14; CDR3aa: CASSQQGLFGYTF; CDR3nt: TGTGCCAGCAGCCAGCAGGGCCTCTTCGGCTACACCTTC
d_gene: -; j_gene: TRBJ2-3; abundance: -; v_gene: TRBV7-2; CDR3aa: CASQWGLSTDTQYF; CDR3nt: TGTGCCAGCCAGTGGGGCCTTAGCACAGATACGCAGTATTTT
d_gene: -; j_gene: TRBJ2-7; abundance: -; v_gene: TRBV3-1/TRBV3-2; CDR3aa: CASSQEPRSYEQYF; CDR3nt: TGTGCCAGCAGCCAAGAACCCAGATCCTACGAGCAGTACTTC
d_gene: -; j_gene: TRBJ2-7; abundance: -; v_gene: TRBV21-1; CDR3aa: CASSKCKTGTGLGEQYF; CDR3nt: TGTGCCAGCAGCAAATGCAAAACAGGGACGGGGCTAGGGGAGCAGTACTTC
d_gene: TRBD1; j_gene: TRBJ1-1; abundance: -; v_gene: TRBV5-6; CDR3aa: CASSAPGQGNTEAFF; CDR3nt: TGTGCCAGCAGCGCTCCGGGACAGGGGAACACTGAAGCTTTCTTT
d_gene: TRBD1; j_gene: TRBJ1-1; abundance: -; v_gene: TRBV25-1; CDR3aa: CASSRRQGGTEAFF; CDR3nt: TGTGCCAGCAGTAGACGACAGGGAGGTACTGAAGCTTTCTTT
d_gene: -; j_gene: TRBJ1-2; abundance: once; v_gene: TRBV25-1; CDR3aa: CASSDRDLYGYTF; CDR3nt: TGTGCCAGCAGTGATCGGGATCTTTATGGCTACACCTTC
d_gene: -; j_gene: TRBJ2-3; abundance: -; v_gene: TRBV6-4; CDR3aa: CASSREGATDTQYF; CDR3nt: TGTGCCAGCAGTAGGGAAGGGGCCACAGATACGCAGTATTTT
d_gene: TRBD1; j_gene: TRBJ2-5; abundance: -; v_gene: TRBV7-2; CDR3aa: CASSLDREQTQYF; CDR3nt: TGTGCCAGCAGCTTGGACAGGGAACAGACCCAGTACTTC
d_gene: -; j_gene: TRBJ1-5; abundance: -; v_gene: TRBV5-8; CDR3aa: CASSFEVWRNQPQHF; CDR3nt: TGTGCCAGCAGCTTCGAGGTGTGGCGCAATCAGCCCCAGCATTTT
d_gene: -; j_gene: TRBJ1-2; abundance: -; v_gene: TRBV7-3; CDR3aa: CASSSPGYGYTF; CDR3nt: TGTGCCAGCAGCTCCCCAGGCTATGGCTACACCTTC
d_gene: TRBD2; j_gene: TRBJ2-6; abundance: -; v_gene: TRBV11-3; CDR3aa: CASRGFQASGTSGANVLTF; CDR3nt: TGTGCCAGCAGGGGATTCCAGGCTAGCGGGACCTCTGGGGCCAACGTCCTGACTTTC
d_gene: -; j_gene: TRBJ1-4; abundance: -; v_gene: TRBV11-3; CDR3aa: CASSPTDLNEKLFF; CDR3nt: TGTGCCAGCAGCCCGACAGACCTTAATGAAAAACTGTTTTTT
d_gene: TRBD1; j_gene: TRBJ2-7; abundance: -; v_gene: TRBV7-7; CDR3aa: CASSLSLGQGYEQYF; CDR3nt: TGTGCCAGCAGCTTGAGTCTAGGACAGGGTTACGAGCAGTACTTC
d_gene: -; j_gene: TRBJ1-5; abundance: -; v_gene: TRBV19; CDR3aa: CASSDRGGGNQPQHF; CDR3nt: TGTGCCAGTAGTGATCGCGGTGGTGGCAATCAGCCCCAGCATTTT
d_gene: -; j_gene: TRBJ1-1; abundance: once; v_gene: TRBV15; CDR3aa: CATSRAQGSGTEAFF; CDR3nt: TGTGCCACCAGCAGAGCCCAGGGTTCGGGTACTGAAGCTTTCTTT
d_gene: TRBD2; j_gene: TRBJ2-3; abundance: -; v_gene: TRBV7-3; CDR3aa: CASSPGTSADTQYF; CDR3nt: TGTGCCAGCAGCCCTGGGACTAGCGCAGATACGCAGTATTTT
d_gene: TRBD2; j_gene: TRBJ2-2; abundance: -; v_gene: TRBV6-1; CDR3aa: CASSEAFGGVTGELFF; CDR3nt: TGTGCCAGCAGTGAAGCGTTCGGGGGGGTGACCGGGGAGCTGTTTTTT
d_gene: TRBD1; j_gene: TRBJ2-1; abundance: -; v_gene: TRBV6-6; CDR3aa: CASSLYKGTGTYNEQFF; CDR3nt: TGTGCCAGCAGTCTCTACAAGGGGACAGGGACCTACAATGAGCAGTTCTTC
d_gene: TRBD1; j_gene: TRBJ1-5; abundance: -; v_gene: TRBV5-8; CDR3aa: CASSLDVGGSNQPQHF; CDR3nt: TGTGCCAGCAGCTTGGATGTAGGGGGCAGCAATCAGCCCCAGCATTTT
d_gene: TRBD2; j_gene: TRBJ2-1; abundance: -; v_gene: TRBV6-5; CDR3aa: CASSYTSGGPYNEQFF; CDR3nt: TGTGCCAGCAGTTACACATCGGGGGGACCATACAATGAGCAGTTCTTC
d_gene: -; j_gene: TRBJ1-1; abundance: once; v_gene: TRBV2; CDR3aa: CASRVQMNTEAFF; CDR3nt: TGTGCCAGCAGAGTACAGATGAACACTGAAGCTTTCTTT
d_gene: -; j_gene: TRBJ2-7; abundance: -; v_gene: TRBV5-1; CDR3aa: CASSEETGPSYEQYF; CDR3nt: TGCGCCAGCAGTGAGGAGACAGGCCCCTCCTACGAGCAGTACTTC
d_gene: -; j_gene: TRBJ1-1; abundance: -; v_gene: TRBV13; CDR3aa: CASSLGGAPNTEAFF; CDR3nt: TGTGCCAGCAGCTTAGGGGGCGCGCCCAACACTGAAGCTTTCTTT
d_gene: -; j_gene: TRBJ2-7; abundance: -; v_gene: TRBV7-8; CDR3aa: CASSLALGGSYEQYF; CDR3nt: TGTGCCAGCAGCTTAGCCCTTGGGGGGTCTTACGAGCAGTACTTC
d_gene: -; j_gene: TRBJ1-2; abundance: -; v_gene: TRBV21-1; CDR3aa: CASSTGGGYTF; CDR3nt: TGTGCCAGCAGCACAGGGGGAGGCTACACCTTC
d_gene: -; j_gene: TRBJ1-1; abundance: once; v_gene: TRBV10-1; CDR3aa: CASSDQARGNTEAFF; CDR3nt: TGCGCCAGCAGTGACCAAGCCAGGGGGAACACTGAAGCTTTCTTT
d_gene: -; j_gene: TRBJ1-1; abundance: -; v_gene: TRBV15; CDR3aa: CATSRDVLGGWNTEAFF; CDR3nt: TGTGCCACCAGCAGAGATGTACTCGGGGGGTGGAACACTGAAGCTTTCTTT
d_gene: TRBD1; j_gene: TRBJ1-1; abundance: once; v_gene: TRBV4-2; CDR3aa: CASSQDNRGLNTEAFF; CDR3nt: TGTGCCAGCAGCCAAGATAACAGGGGATTGAACACTGAAGCTTTCTTT
d_gene: TRBD1; j_gene: TRBJ2-7; abundance: -; v_gene: TRBV5-5; CDR3aa: CASSLMGQGSEQYF; CDR3nt: TGTGCCAGCAGCTTAATGGGACAGGGGTCCGAGCAGTACTTC
d_gene: TRBD1; j_gene: TRBJ1-1; abundance: -; v_gene: TRBV14; CDR3aa: CASSQEVRGRDTEAFF; CDR3nt: TGTGCCAGCAGCCAAGAGGTGAGGGGGCGAGACACTGAAGCTTTCTTT
d_gene: -; j_gene: TRBJ1-2; abundance: -; v_gene: TRBV11-2; CDR3aa: CASSLDRRGSIYGYTF; CDR3nt: TGTGCCAGCAGCTTAGATCGAAGGGGGTCGATCTATGGCTACACCTTC
d_gene: TRBD2; j_gene: TRBJ2-7; abundance: -; v_gene: TRBV7-9; CDR3aa: CASSLAILAGASYEQYF; CDR3nt: TGTGCCAGCAGCTTAGCAATACTAGCGGGGGCCTCCTACGAGCAGTACTTC
d_gene: -; j_gene: TRBJ2-1; abundance: -; v_gene: TRBV9; CDR3aa: CASSETEGLSQFF; CDR3nt: TGTGCCAGCAGCGAAACTGAGGGCCTTTCGCAGTTCTTC
d_gene: -; j_gene: TRBJ2-1; abundance: -; v_gene: TRBV27; CDR3aa: CASSPSTAYNEQFF; CDR3nt: TGTGCCAGCAGCCCATCGACTGCGTACAATGAGCAGTTCTTC
d_gene: -; j_gene: TRBJ1-2; abundance: -; v_gene: TRBV29-1; CDR3aa: CSVDQLGLVDGYTF; CDR3nt: TGCAGCGTTGATCAGTTGGGGCTGGTGGATGGCTACACCTTC
d_gene: TRBD1; j_gene: TRBJ1-2; abundance: -; v_gene: TRBV6-2/TRBV6-3; CDR3aa: CASSFPGTGDYGYTF; CDR3nt: TGTGCCAGCAGTTTCCCCGGGACAGGAGACTATGGCTACACCTTC
d_gene: TRBD1; j_gene: TRBJ2-5; abundance: -; v_gene: TRBV10-3; CDR3aa: CAISEGTGQETQYF; CDR3nt: TGTGCCATCAGTGAAGGGACAGGGCAAGAGACCCAGTACTTC